This T cell receptor (beta chain) was sequenced for a study of cytomegalovirus exposure and HLA in healthy donors. As to this clone: Antigen unknown.

A multiplex PCR was run with 60 Vbeta primers and 13 Jbeta primers. Profiled with immunoSEQ multiplex PCR; TCRdb holds only in-frame clones, not every one. This table holds approximately 100,000 clones, roughly 70% found once. Nominally healthy donors were sampled, though unrecorded immune exposures were likely. Study-wide results and limits: Productive rates of about 87% or about 30% were seen for most TCR beta V segments in an earlier analysis. It was reported that the classifier diagnosed cytomegalovirus status with high specificity and sensitivity in both the original and validation cohorts.

CDR1 is MDHEN, CDR2 SYDVKM, per germline. The V and J ends lost 5 bases and 3 bases, in that order; junction bases with no gene match: 5. The CDR3 has 15 amino acids. The rearrangement links TRBV28 to TRBJ1-4, with 8 positions matching TRBD1. This TCR derives from a woman younger than 35 in good health and CMV-seropositive. The sample comprised PBMCs. The CDR3 sequence is CASSPGTGPNEKLFF. CDR3 sequence (DNA): TGTGCCAGCAGTCCCGGGACAGGACCTAATGAAAAACTGTTTTTT.